Listed here are 19 T cell receptor beta chains from one sample, sequenced in a study of graft-versus-host responses after intestinal transplantation. These receptors have no identified antigens. This table comes from immunoSEQ multiplex PCR, and its TCRdb copy is limited to in-frame clones, with some not included. This table has 90,000 to 95,000 clones, just under 95% appearing once. This specimen consisted of unstimulated CD8+ T cells sorted from spleen or lymph node cells, obtained before intestinal transplant. The receptors here all came from a human donor who received an intestinal transplant.

This clone was detected only once. CDR3 loop: CASSPLGAYGNEKLFF. The CDR3 nucleotides are TGTGCCAGCTCACCATTAGGGGCCTACGGGAATGAAAAACTGTTTTTT. The V gene is TRBV18, the J gene TRBJ1-4, with D perhaps TRBD1 (5 bases). CDR1 is KGHSH, CDR2 LQKENI, per germline. The V end was cut by 2 bases, the J end by 5 bases, with 15 bases between. The CDR3 sequence is 16 residues long.

The chain is built from TRBV2 and TRBJ1-4, with D possibly TRBD1 on 6 matching bases. The germline V gene has CDR1 SNHLY and CDR2 FYNNEI. The CDR3 loop spans 14 amino acids. V lost 6 bases, J lost 0 bases, and 8 bases lay in between. CDR3 loop: CASSRDTTNEKLFF. The DNA of the CDR3 is TGTGCCAGCAGCAGGGACACAACTAATGAAAAACTGTTTTTT. Using reference TRBV2 and TRBJ1-4 for the parts outside the CDR3, the full variable domain is EPEVTQTPSHQVTQMGQEVILRCVPISNHLYFYWYRQILGQKVEFLVSFYNNEISEKSEIFDDQFSVERPDGSNFTLKIRSTKLEDSAMYFCASSRDTTNEKLFFGSGTQLSVL.

The V call is TRBV19, the J call TRBJ1-1, with TRBD1 matching 9 bases. Germline V lookup: CDR1 LNHDA, CDR2 SQIVND (reference sequence). Trimming removed 4 bases from V and 3 bases from J; junction bases left unmatched: 3. There are 14 residues in the CDR3. CDR3 nucleotides: TGTGCCAGTAGTAGTGGGACAGGGCACACTGAAGCTTTCTTT. Amino acids: CASSSGTGHTEAFF.

The gene calls are TRBV7-6 and TRBJ2-1; D is ambiguous. V shed 2 bases and J shed 8 bases, with 10 bases lying between them. Per the germline V gene, CDR1 is SGHVS and CDR2 is FNYEAQ. The CDR3 spans 13 residues. The CDR3 sequence: CASSLLLLDEQFF. For the CDR3, the DNA is TGTGCCAGCAGCTTATTACTGCTAGATGAGCAGTTCTTC.

The rearrangement links TRBV19 to TRBJ1-1, with D possibly TRBD1 on 5 matching bases. This CDR3 is 11 amino acids long. The V end was cut by 9 bases, the J end by 4 bases, with 9 bases between. Germline lookup yields CDR1 LNHDA and CDR2 SQIVND (reference sequence). The CDR3 loop is CASREGTEAFF. CDR3 DNA sequence: TGTGCCAGCAGGGAGGGCACTGAAGCTTTCTTT.

The gene calls are TRBV30 and TRBJ1-2; D not certain. Trimming pared 2 bases from V and 2 bases from J, leaving 3 bases between. Germline V gene sequence: CDR1 GTSNPN, CDR2 SVGIG (reference sequence). CDR3 length: 11 residues. CDR3 DNA sequence: TGTGCCTGGAGTTCAAACTATGGCTACACCTTC. Its protein is CAWSSNYGYTF.

The V and J genes are TRBV4-1 and TRBJ2-3, with D hard to call. V lost 3 bases, J lost 4 bases, and 14 bases lay in between. Germline-derived CDR1 and CDR2 are MGHRA and YSYEKL. The CDR3 has 15 residues. CDR3: CASSQVPLDADTQYF. For the CDR3, the DNA is TGCGCCAGCAGCCAGGTTCCGCTAGACGCAGATACGCAGTATTTT.

The gene calls are TRBV5-1 and TRBJ1-2; no definite D call. V was pared by 0 bases and J by 4 bases, with 13 bases between. The V gene's germline CDR1 is SGHRS and CDR2 YFSETQ. The CDR3 runs 15 residues. The CDR3 DNA is TGCGCCAGCAGCTTGGCCGAGGTCCCTCCCTATGGCTACACCTTC. The encoded protein is CASSLAEVPPYGYTF.

The chain couples TRBV5-5 to TRBJ1-3; TRBD1 agrees at 7 bases. Germline assignment: CDR1 SGHKS and CDR2 YYEKEE (reference sequence). This CDR3 has 14 residues. The junction had 5 bases not matched to a gene; V was cut back by 6 bases and J by 2 bases. CDR3 sequence: CASIGQGAGNTIYF. CDR3 in DNA: TGTGCCAGCATCGGGCAGGGGGCTGGAAACACCATATATTTT.

V and J are TRBV4-1 and TRBJ2-3, with D perhaps TRBD2 (6 bases). CDR1 and CDR2 (germline): MGHRA, YSYEKL. The germline V and J ends were trimmed by 3 bases and 6 bases, with 16 bases remaining between them. The CDR3 runs 15 residues. The CDR3 is CASSHEPGVRDTQYF. As DNA, the CDR3 is TGCGCCAGCAGCCATGAGCCGGGAGTGAGGGATACGCAGTATTTT.

The rearrangement uses TRBV4-2 and TRBJ1-1; D may be TRBD1 (6 bases). CDR1 is LGHNA, CDR2 YNFKEQ, per germline. The CDR3 totals 19 residues. The germline V and J ends were trimmed by 8 bases and 2 bases, with 30 bases remaining between them. CDR3 coding DNA: TGTGCCAGCGGACAAACAACCCGGGGGGGGGCATGGGAAAACACTGAAGCTTTCTTT. Protein sequence: CASGQTTRGGAWENTEAFF.

The V call is TRBV6-4, the J call TRBJ2-3; 9 nucleotides align to TRBD2. Looked up from germline, CDR1 is MRHNA and CDR2 is SNTAGT. Losses at the gene ends were 3 bases for V and 2 bases for J; bases not matched to a gene: 3. This CDR3 comprises 15 residues. The CDR3 DNA sequence: TGTGCCAGCAGTGAGGGCGGGGGGGCCACAGATACGCAGTATTTT. Residues: CASSEGGGATDTQYF.

The chain has TRBV11-2 and TRBJ1-1; 7 nucleotides agree with TRBD1. In germline, CDR1 is SGHAT, CDR2 FQNNGV. The CDR3 covers 15 residues. Trimming at V came to 4 bases and at J to 1 base, leaving 6 bases not matched to a gene. The CDR3 region has the DNA TGTGCCAGCAGCTGGGACAGCACCAAGAACACTGAAGCTTTCTTT. It is translated as CASSWDSTKNTEAFF. The complete variable domain, with remaining parts taken from reference TRBV11-2 and TRBJ1-1, reads EAGVAQSPRYKIIEKRQSVAFWCNPISGHATLYWYQQILGQGPKLLIQFQNNGVVDDSQLPKDRFSAERLKGVDSTLKIQPAKLEDSAVYLCASSWDSTKNTEAFFGQGTRLTVV.

The rearrangement joins TRBV5-1 to TRBJ2-7, with 7 bases fitting TRBD1. V was pared by 3 bases and J by 7 bases, with 10 bases of the junction left unmatched. CDR3 length: 14 residues. Germline V gene sequence: CDR1 SGHRS, CDR2 YFSETQ. The CDR3 nucleotides are TGCGCCAGCAGCTCGGGACAGCGGATAGGGGAGCAGTACTTC. This codes for CASSSGQRIGEQYF.

The V and J genes are TRBV11-2 and TRBJ1-2, with a possible D match to TRBD1 (6 bases). CDR3 length: 15 residues. The germline V gene has CDR1 SGHAT and CDR2 FQNNGV. V was shortened by 1 base and J by 4 bases, with 13 bases between the two germline ends. In nucleotides, the CDR3 is TGTGCCAGCAGCTTAGTGGCGGGGGCGATCTATGGCTACACCTTC. The encoded protein is CASSLVAGAIYGYTF.

This chain joins TRBV5-6 and TRBJ2-7, with D uncertain. Trimming shortened V by 3 bases and J by 2 bases, and 6 bases separated the two germline ends. The CDR3 is 12 residues long. CDR1 is SGHDT and CDR2 is YYEEEE in the germline V gene. The CDR3 sequence: CASSSLTYEQYF. CDR3 sequence (DNA): TGTGCCAGCAGCTCCCTAACCTACGAGCAGTACTTC.

V gene TRBV6-1 combines with J gene TRBJ2-5, with 10 bases matching TRBD2. The V and J ends lost 3 bases and 5 bases, in that order; junction bases with no gene match: 6. The CDR3 contains 15 residues. Germline-derived CDR1 and CDR2 are MNHNS and SASEGT. The DNA of the CDR3 is TGTGCCAGCAGTGAGGCTAGCGGGGGTTGGGAGACCCAGTACTTC. It yields the protein CASSEASGGWETQYF.

The chain combines TRBV29-1 with TRBJ2-7; 10 bases fit TRBD1. V was pared by 0 bases and J by 2 bases, with 7 bases of the junction left unmatched. The V gene's germline CDR1 is SQVTM and CDR2 ANQGSEA. The CDR3 runs to 16 residues. CDR3 nucleotides: TGCAGCGTTGAAGATCTAGGGACAGGGGCGACCTACGAGCAGTACTTC. It specifies CSVEDLGTGATYEQYF.

This rearrangement joins TRBV4-3 to TRBJ2-1; 9 nucleotides align to TRBD2. The V and J ends lost 0 bases and 3 bases, in that order; junction bases with no gene match: 9. Germline V gene sequence: CDR1 LGHNA, CDR2 YSLEER. The CDR3 totals 18 residues. CDR3 amino acids: CASSQDVSRGGDYNEQFF. The CDR3 coding sequence is TGCGCCAGCAGCCAAGATGTATCGCGGGGGGGCGACTACAATGAGCAGTTCTTC.